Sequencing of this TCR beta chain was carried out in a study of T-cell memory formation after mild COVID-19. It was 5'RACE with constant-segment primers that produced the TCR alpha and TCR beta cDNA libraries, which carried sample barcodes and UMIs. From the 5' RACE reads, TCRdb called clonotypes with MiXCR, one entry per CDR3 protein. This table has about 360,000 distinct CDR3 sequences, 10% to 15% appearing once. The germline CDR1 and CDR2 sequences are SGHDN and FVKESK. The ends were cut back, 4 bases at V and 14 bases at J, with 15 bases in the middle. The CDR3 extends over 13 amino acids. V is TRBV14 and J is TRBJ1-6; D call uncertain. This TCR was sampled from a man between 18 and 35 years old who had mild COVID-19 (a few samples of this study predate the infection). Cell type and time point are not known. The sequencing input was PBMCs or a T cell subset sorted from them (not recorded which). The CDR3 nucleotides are TGTGCCAGCAGCCTCATGCAGGTCGGGGCCCTCCACTTT. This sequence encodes CASSLMQVGALHF.